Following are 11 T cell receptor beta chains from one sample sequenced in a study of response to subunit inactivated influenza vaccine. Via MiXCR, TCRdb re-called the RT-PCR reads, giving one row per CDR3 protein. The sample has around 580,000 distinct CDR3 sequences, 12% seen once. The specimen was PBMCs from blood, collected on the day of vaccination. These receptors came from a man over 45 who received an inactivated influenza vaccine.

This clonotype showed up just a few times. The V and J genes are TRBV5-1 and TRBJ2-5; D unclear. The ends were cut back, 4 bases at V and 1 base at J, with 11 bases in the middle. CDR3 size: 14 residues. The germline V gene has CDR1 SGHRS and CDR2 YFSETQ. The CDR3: CASSLKAPQETQYF. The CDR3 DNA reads TGCGCCAGCAGCCTGAAAGCTCCCCAAGAGACCCAGTACTTC.

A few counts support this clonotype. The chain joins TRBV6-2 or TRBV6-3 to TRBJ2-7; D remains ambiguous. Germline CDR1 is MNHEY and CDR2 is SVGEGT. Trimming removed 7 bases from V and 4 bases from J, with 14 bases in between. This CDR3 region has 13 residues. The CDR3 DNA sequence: TGTGCCAGCACAAGACCCAGCAGGTACGAGCAGTACTTC. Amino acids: CASTRPSRYEQYF.

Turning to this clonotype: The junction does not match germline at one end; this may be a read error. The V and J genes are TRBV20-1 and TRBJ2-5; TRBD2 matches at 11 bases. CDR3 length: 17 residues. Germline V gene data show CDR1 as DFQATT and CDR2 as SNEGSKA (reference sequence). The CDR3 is CCARDQTSGSRQETQYF. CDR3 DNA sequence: TGCTGTGCTAGAGATCAAACTAGCGGGAGTAGACAAGAGACCCAGTACTTC.

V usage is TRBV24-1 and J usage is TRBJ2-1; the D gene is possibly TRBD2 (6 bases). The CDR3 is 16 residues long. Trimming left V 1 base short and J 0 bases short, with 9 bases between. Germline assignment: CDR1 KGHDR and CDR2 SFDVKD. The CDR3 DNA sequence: TGTGCCACCAGTGATTTAGACGGGAGCTCCTACAATGAGCAGTTCTTC. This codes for CATSDLDGSSYNEQFF.

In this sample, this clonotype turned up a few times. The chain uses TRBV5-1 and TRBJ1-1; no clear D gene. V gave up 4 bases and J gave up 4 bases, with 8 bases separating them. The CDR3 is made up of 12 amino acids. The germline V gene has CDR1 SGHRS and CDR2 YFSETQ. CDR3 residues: CASSAPSTEAFF. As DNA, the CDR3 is TGCGCCAGCAGCGCACCGAGCACTGAAGCTTTCTTT.

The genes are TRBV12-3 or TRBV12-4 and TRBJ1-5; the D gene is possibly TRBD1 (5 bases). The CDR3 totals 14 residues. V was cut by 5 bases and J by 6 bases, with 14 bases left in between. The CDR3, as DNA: TGTGCCAGCAGTCCCCCGGGACTAGTTCAGCCCCAGCATTTT. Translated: CASSPPGLVQPQHF.

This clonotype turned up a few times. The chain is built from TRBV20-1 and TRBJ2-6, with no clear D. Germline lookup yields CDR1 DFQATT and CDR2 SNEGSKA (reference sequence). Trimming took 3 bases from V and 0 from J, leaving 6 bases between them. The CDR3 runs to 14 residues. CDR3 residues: CSASQNSGANVLTF. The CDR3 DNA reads TGCAGTGCTAGCCAAAACTCTGGGGCCAACGTCCTGACTTTC.

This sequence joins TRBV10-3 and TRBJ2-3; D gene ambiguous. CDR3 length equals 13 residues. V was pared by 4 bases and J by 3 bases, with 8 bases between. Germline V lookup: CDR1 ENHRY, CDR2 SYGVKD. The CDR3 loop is CAISGTGTDTQYF. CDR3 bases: TGTGCCATCAGTGGGACCGGGACAGATACGCAGTATTTT.

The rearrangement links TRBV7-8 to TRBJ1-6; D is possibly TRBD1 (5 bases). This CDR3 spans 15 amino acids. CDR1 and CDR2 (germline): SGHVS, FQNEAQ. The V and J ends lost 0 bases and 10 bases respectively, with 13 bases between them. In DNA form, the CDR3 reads TGTGCCAGCAGCTTAGCCACCAGGGTCGGCTCACCCCTCCACTTT. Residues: CASSLATRVGSPLHF.

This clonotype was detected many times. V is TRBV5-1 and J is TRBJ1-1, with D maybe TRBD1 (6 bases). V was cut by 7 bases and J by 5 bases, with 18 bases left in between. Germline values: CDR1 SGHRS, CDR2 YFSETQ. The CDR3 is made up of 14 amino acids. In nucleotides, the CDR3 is TGCGCCAGCGAGAAGACAGGCCAGGGAACTGAAGCTTTCTTT. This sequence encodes CASEKTGQGTEAFF.

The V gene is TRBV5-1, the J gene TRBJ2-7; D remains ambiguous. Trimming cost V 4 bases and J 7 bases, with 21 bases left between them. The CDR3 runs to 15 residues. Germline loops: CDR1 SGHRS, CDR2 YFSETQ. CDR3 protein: CASSPTPYSSQEQYF. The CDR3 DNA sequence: TGCGCCAGCAGCCCGACTCCTTACAGTTCCCAAGAGCAGTACTTC.